The 21 T cell receptor beta chains below were found in one sample sequenced in a study of T cell repertoires in cytomegalovirus infection. One entry per CDR3 protein, called by TCRdb with MiXCR from the reads. This table holds about 320,000 distinct CDR3 sequences, 9% to 9.5% found once. Sequencing was done on a sample of PBMCs. The receptor set was obtained from a human donor in good health (CMV status not recorded). Some clones in this sample may be carry-over from other donors' samples.

The sample holds many counts of this clonotype. The V gene is TRBV6-1, the J gene TRBJ2-1, with TRBD2 identical over 10 bases. CDR3 length: 16 residues. J gave up 4 bases and V 4 bases, and 7 bases lay outside the gene matches. The germline CDR1 and CDR2 sequences are MNHNS and SASEGT. The CDR3 nucleotides are TGTGCCAGCAGTGCGTTAGCGGGGGGCCGTTACAATGAGCAGTTCTTC. It specifies CASSALAGGRYNEQFF.

There are many counts of this clonotype. The rearrangement joins TRBV2 to TRBJ1-6, with TRBD1 identical over 7 bases. The germline CDR1 and CDR2 sequences are SNHLY and FYNNEI. V was clipped by 4 bases and J by 10 bases; unmatched bases: 7. CDR3 size: 14 residues. In DNA form, the CDR3 reads TGTGCCAGCAGTGTTAACAGGGGAGGATCACCCCTCCACTTT. Its protein product is CASSVNRGGSPLHF.

The chain joins TRBV28 to TRBJ1-2; D is ambiguous. In germline, CDR1 is MDHEN, CDR2 SYDVKM. The CDR3 extends over 11 amino acids. V lost 3 bases and J lost 7, with 6 bases in between. This chain's CDR3 is CASSFGFGYTF. The CDR3 DNA reads TGTGCCAGCAGTTTTGGGTTTGGCTACACCTTC.

This clonotype occurred many times. This chain joins TRBV7-9 and TRBJ2-2; D ambiguous. V lost 5 bases to trimming and J lost 3 bases, with 7 bases between them. The CDR3 spans 13 residues. Germline values: CDR1 SEHNR, CDR2 FQNEAQ (reference sequence). The CDR3 coding sequence is TGTGCCAGCAGCCCCTGGGACACCGGGGAGCTGTTTTTT. Translated: CASSPWDTGELFF.

The CDR3 is CASTRGGFQETQYF. In DNA form, the CDR3 reads TGTGCCAGCACCAGGGGGGGCTTCCAAGAGACCCAGTACTTC. The chain employs TRBV28 and TRBJ2-5, with D perhaps assigned TRBD1 or TRBD2 (7 bases each). V shed 7 bases and J shed 1 base, with 13 bases lying between them. There are 14 residues in the CDR3. CDR1 and CDR2 from the germline V gene are MDHEN and SYDVKM.

J is TRBJ2-7 and V is TRBV6-1, with a weak D call TRBD2 (5 bases). The CDR3 is 17 residues long. Germline V CDR1 and CDR2: MNHNS, SASEGT. Trimming left V 2 bases short and J 2 bases short, with 19 bases between. CDR3 protein: CASSEKSGVPNTYEQYF. The CDR3, as DNA: TGTGCCAGCAGTGAAAAAAGCGGAGTCCCTAACACCTACGAGCAGTACTTC.

In this sample, this clonotype turned up a few times. The chain has TRBV28 and TRBJ2-1; 8 bases align to TRBD2. The length of the CDR3 is 15 residues. Germline V CDR1 and CDR2: MDHEN, SYDVKM. The trim removed 7 bases at V and 4 bases at J, leaving 9 bases unmatched. Here the CDR3 reads CASKHAGGPYNEQFF. The CDR3 nucleotides read TGTGCCAGCAAACATGCGGGAGGCCCTTACAATGAGCAGTTCTTC.

This clonotype has only a few counts. The V call is TRBV12-3 or TRBV12-4, the J call TRBJ1-5; possible D gene TRBD1, 5 bases. This CDR3 is 16 amino acids long. Trimming removed 0 bases at V and 5 bases at J, with 14 bases between. This CDR3 reads CASSLAQGYGDQPQHF. In DNA form, the CDR3 reads TGTGCCAGCAGTTTAGCGCAGGGTTACGGGGATCAGCCCCAGCATTTT.

There are many counts of this clonotype. The genes are TRBV6-1 and TRBJ2-7; 7 bases align to TRBD2. Germline V gene lookup returns CDR1 MNHNS and CDR2 SASEGT. This CDR3 comprises 15 residues. V dropped 1 base and J dropped 1; count of bases not matched to a gene: 4. The DNA for the CDR3 is TGTGCCAGCAGTGAAGGGGGTAGCGGGTCCTACGAGCAGTACTTC. Its translation: CASSEGGSGSYEQYF.

This clonotype was seen many times. J is TRBJ1-6 and V is TRBV11-2; D perhaps matches TRBD1 (6 bases). Germline CDR1 and CDR2: SGHAT and FQNNGV. V gave up 5 bases and J gave up 7 bases, with 15 bases separating them. The CDR3 sequence is 15 residues long. The CDR3 is CASSHTDSGNSPLHF. In DNA, the CDR3 is TGTGCCAGCAGCCATACGGACAGTGGAAATTCACCCCTCCACTTT.

The genes are TRBV6-6 and TRBJ2-7; D not resolved. V lost 6 bases and J lost 3, with 12 bases in between. This CDR3 is 13 amino acids long. The germline CDR1 and CDR2 sequences are MNHNY and SVGAGI (reference sequence). The CDR3 here is CASRIFTDYEQYF. DNA of the CDR3: TGTGCCAGCAGGATTTTCACGGACTACGAGCAGTACTTC.

The CDR3 sequence: CSVGTGTASSGANVLTF. The CDR3 nucleotides read TGCAGCGTTGGTACTGGGACCGCTAGCTCTGGGGCCAACGTCCTGACTTTC. The genes are TRBV29-1 and TRBJ2-6, with D perhaps being TRBD1 or TRBD2 (5 bases each). Germline CDR1 is SQVTM and CDR2 is ANQGSEA. With 4 bases removed from V and 0 bases from J, the gap between germline ends came to 16 bases. This CDR3 is built from 17 residues. Supplemented by reference TRBV29-1 and TRBJ2-6, the full variable domain reads SAVISQKPSRDICQRGTSLTIQCQVDSQVTMMFWYRQQPGQSLTLIATANQGSEATYESGFVIDKFPISRPNLTFSTLTVSNMSPEDSSIYLCSVGTGTASSGANVLTFGAGSRLTVL.

This chain links TRBV5-1 with TRBJ2-7, with D unclear. The CDR3 length is 16 residues. Per germline, CDR1 SGHRS and CDR2 YFSETQ. Trimming left V 3 bases short and J 0 bases short, with 16 bases between. The CDR3 spells CASSSFGMSSSYEQYF. CDR3 DNA: TGCGCCAGCAGCTCATTTGGGATGTCCAGCTCCTACGAGCAGTACTTC.

This clonotype was counted once. A clone one base away is much larger, so this may be a read error. The chain carries TRBV5-1 and TRBJ2-2, with 8 bases fitting TRBD2. Unmatched junction bases numbered 8, after V lost 4 bases and J lost 6 bases. The germline gives CDR1 SGHRS, CDR2 YFSETQ. The CDR3 runs to 15 residues. DNA of the CDR3: TGCGCCAGCAGCCCGGGGGGGCACATGGCCGGGGAGCTGTTTTTT. It specifies CASSPGGHMAGELFF.

Only a few counts were recorded for this clonotype. The J gene is TRBJ2-5, the V gene TRBV7-9, with a tentative D call TRBD1 (6 bases). Between the trimmed V and J ends, which lost 4 bases and 0 bases, there was a span of 9 bases. The CDR3 spans 14 residues. CDR1 and CDR2 (germline): SEHNR, FQNEAQ (reference sequence). CDR3 nucleotides: TGTGCCAGCAGCTACTGGACAGACCAAGAGACCCAGTACTTC. Its protein product is CASSYWTDQETQYF.

This clonotype was seen ten or more times. This chain links TRBV3-1 with TRBJ2-2; a possible D gene is TRBD1 (5 bases). V shed 5 bases and J shed 5 bases, with 12 bases lying between them. The CDR3 has 14 amino acids. Germline loops: CDR1 LGHDT, CDR2 YNNKEL (reference sequence). The CDR3 reads CASSAASGTGELFF. CDR3 nucleotide sequence: TGTGCCAGCAGCGCAGCGTCAGGGACCGGGGAGCTGTTTTTT.

This clonotype was detected only a few times. The gene calls are TRBV12-3 or TRBV12-4 and TRBJ1-4, with TRBD1 as a possible D gene (5 bases). Between the trimmed V and J ends, which lost 2 bases and 6 bases, there was a span of 13 bases. The CDR3 totals 15 residues. The CDR3 reads CASSLYSGGDEKLFF. The CDR3 DNA is TGTGCCAGCAGTTTATATTCAGGAGGGGATGAAAAACTGTTTTTT.

Turning to this clonotype: One end of the junction fails to match germline, which may point to a read error. This chain uses TRBV7-3 with TRBJ2-1; D remains unclear. Looked up from germline, CDR1 is SGHTA and CDR2 is FQGTGA. The CDR3 extends over 15 amino acids. This CDR3 reads CASSLDIASYKEQFF. DNA for the CDR3: TGTGCCAGCAGCTTAGACATCGCCTCCTACAAGGAGCAGTTCTTC.

In its sample, this clonotype was seen many times. The chain has TRBV4-1 and TRBJ1-5; D may be TRBD1 (5 bases). Trimming removed 4 bases at V and 2 bases at J, with 27 bases between. Per germline, CDR1 MGHRA and CDR2 YSYEKL. The CDR3 is made up of 20 amino acids. The CDR3 DNA is TGCGCCAGCAGCCTGTCCCGGGGAGGGCGGAGTGGGACGCGCAATCAGCCCCAGCATTTT. Encoded protein: CASSLSRGGRSGTRNQPQHF.

The genes are TRBV5-1 and TRBJ2-5; TRBD1 matches at 7 bases. The CDR3 extends over 15 amino acids. Germline assignment: CDR1 SGHRS and CDR2 YFSETQ. V lost 4 bases to trimming and J lost 2 bases; unmatched junction nucleotides: 8. The CDR3 DNA reads TGCGCCAGCAGCCCTACAGGGGCACAGCAAGAGACCCAGTACTTC. Translation: CASSPTGAQQETQYF.

This clonotype was counted ten times or more. The rearrangement joins TRBV6-2 or TRBV6-3 to TRBJ2-7, with unresolved D. CDR1 and CDR2 from the germline V gene are MNHEY and SVGEGT. V was trimmed by 5 bases and J by 3 bases, leaving 5 bases between them. This CDR3 is 11 amino acids long. The CDR3 is CASSNNYEQYF. The CDR3 DNA sequence: TGTGCCAGCAGTAACAACTACGAGCAGTACTTC.